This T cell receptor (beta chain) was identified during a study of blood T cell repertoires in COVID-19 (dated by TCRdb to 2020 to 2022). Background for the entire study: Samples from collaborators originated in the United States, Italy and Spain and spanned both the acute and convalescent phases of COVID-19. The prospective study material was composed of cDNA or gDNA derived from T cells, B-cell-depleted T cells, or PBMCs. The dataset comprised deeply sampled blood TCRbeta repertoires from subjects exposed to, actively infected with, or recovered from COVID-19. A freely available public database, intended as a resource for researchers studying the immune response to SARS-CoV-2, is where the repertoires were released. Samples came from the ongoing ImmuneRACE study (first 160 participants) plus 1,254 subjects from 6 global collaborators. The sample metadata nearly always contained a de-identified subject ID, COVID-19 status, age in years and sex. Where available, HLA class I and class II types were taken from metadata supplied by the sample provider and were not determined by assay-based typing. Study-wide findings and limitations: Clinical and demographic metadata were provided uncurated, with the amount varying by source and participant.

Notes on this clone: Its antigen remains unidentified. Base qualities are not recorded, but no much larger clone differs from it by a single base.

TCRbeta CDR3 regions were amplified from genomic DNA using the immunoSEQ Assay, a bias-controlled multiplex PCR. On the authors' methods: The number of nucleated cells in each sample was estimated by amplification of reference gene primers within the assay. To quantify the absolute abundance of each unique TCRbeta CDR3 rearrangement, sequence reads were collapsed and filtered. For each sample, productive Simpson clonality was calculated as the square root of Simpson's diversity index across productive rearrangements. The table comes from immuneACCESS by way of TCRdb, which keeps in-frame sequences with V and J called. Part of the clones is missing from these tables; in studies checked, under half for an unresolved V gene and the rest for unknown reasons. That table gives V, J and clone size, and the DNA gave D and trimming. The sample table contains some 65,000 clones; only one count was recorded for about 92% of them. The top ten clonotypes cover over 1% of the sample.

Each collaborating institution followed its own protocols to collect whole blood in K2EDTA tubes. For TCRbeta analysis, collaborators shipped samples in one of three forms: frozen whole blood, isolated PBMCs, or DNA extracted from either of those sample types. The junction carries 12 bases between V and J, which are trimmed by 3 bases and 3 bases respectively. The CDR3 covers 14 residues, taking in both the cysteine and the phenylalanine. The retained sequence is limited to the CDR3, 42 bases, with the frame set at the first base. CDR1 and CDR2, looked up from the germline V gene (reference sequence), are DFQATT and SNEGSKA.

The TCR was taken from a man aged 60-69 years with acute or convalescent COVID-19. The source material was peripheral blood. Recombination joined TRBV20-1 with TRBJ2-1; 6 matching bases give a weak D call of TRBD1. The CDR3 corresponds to CSASWQGRYNEQFF. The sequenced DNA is TGCAGTGCTAGTTGGCAGGGGCGCTACAATGAGCAGTTCTTC.